This T cell receptor beta chain derives from a study of T cell repertoires in cytomegalovirus infection. Overall study: Carrying CMV and the relevant HLA type showed in public TCR beta signatures.

In TCRdb, the reads were re-called with MiXCR into one record per CDR3 protein. The table records some 940,000 distinct CDR3 sequences, approximately 30% of them present only once. The CDR3 is 12 amino acids. CDR1 and CDR2 from the germline V gene are MNHNS and SASEGT. This clonotype was seen only a few times. Its matching antigen is unknown. The genes are TRBV6-1 and TRBJ2-2, with a weak D call TRBD1 (6 bases). This TCR was recovered from a human donor in good health (CMV status not recorded). Some clones in this sample may be carry-over from other donors' samples. This material consisted of cultured CD8+ T cells from PBMCs, taken from culture after CMV antigen stimulation. In DNA, the CDR3 is TGTGCGACCCAGGGGTTACCCGGGGAGCTGTTTTTT. Translating it yields CATQGLPGELFF.